The clone carrying this TCR beta chain appeared a few times. Its specificity is unknown. The V gene's germline CDR1 is SQVTM and CDR2 ANQGSEA. The CDR3 runs 14 residues. Trimming took off 0 bases at V and 2 bases at J, with 11 bases between the two ends. cDNA libraries of TCR beta carried unique molecular identifiers. One entry per CDR3 protein results from TCRdb running MiXCR on the PCR reads. This sample has 750,000 to 950,000 distinct CDR3 sequences; roughly half occur once, and the top ten carry 4.6%. These data are taken from a study of post-analysis software for immune sequencing data. The study's findings and limits: A handful of TRBV segments appeared more often in patients than in controls, and TRBV5-6, TRBV5-1 and TRBV20-1 were among these.

This TCR was sampled from a girl aged 10 to 17 with multiple sclerosis. Specimen: blood. V usage is TRBV29-1 and J usage is TRBJ2-7; TRBD1 is a possible D gene (5 bases). This CDR3 is CSVEDVAGPYEQYF. CDR3 DNA: TGCAGCGTTGAAGATGTGGCAGGGCCCTACGAGCAGTACTTC.